Listed below are T cell receptor beta chains from one sample, sequenced in a study of T cells after yellow fever vaccination. TCRdb reprocessed the 5' RACE reads with MiXCR, giving one entry per CDR3 protein. The profile shows about 63,000 distinct CDR3 sequences, roughly 7.4% of them singletons. The sample consisted of CD8+ T cells sorted from PBMCs, taken 15 days after the yellow fever booster vaccination. The receptors were sampled from a man aged 25-40 years who received the YFV17D yellow fever vaccine. Each CDR3 is given with its conserved first and last residue. D genes are given only for firm matches. Some rows have no size entry. The others give once, few or many, or a class for an expanded clone.

j_call clone_size d_call v_call cdr3_length cdr3_nt cdr3_aa
TRBJ2-7 many . TRBV29-1 10 TGCAGCGTTGAGGGGATCGAGCAGTACTTC CSVEGIEQYF
TRBJ1-5 many . TRBV18 14 TGTGCCAGCTCACCGGCGAGGTCGGCTCAGCCCCAGCATTTT CASSPARSAQPQHF
TRBJ2-5 many TRBD2 TRBV3-1 15 TGTGCCAGCAGCCCCGGGACTAGCGGGAGTGAGACCCAGTACTTC CASSPGTSGSETQYF
TRBJ2-5 many . TRBV12-3/TRBV12-4 18 TGTGCCAGCAGTTTTTATCTAGAGGGACACCCCCCGAGGGAGACCCAGTACTTC CASSFYLEGHPPRETQYF
TRBJ2-3 many TRBD1 TRBV4-3 15 TGCGCCAGCAGCCAAGGGACAGGGGGCGTATATACGCAGTATTTT CASSQGTGGVYTQYF
TRBJ2-1 . TRBD2 TRBV7-8 15 TGTGCCAGCAGCCGAGGACTAGCGGAGGCCAATGAGCAGTTCTTC CASSRGLAEANEQFF
TRBJ2-5 few . TRBV7-2 11 TGTGCCAGCAGCGAACAAGAGACCCAGTACTTC CASSEQETQYF
TRBJ2-1 many TRBD2 TRBV27 15 TGTGCCAGCAGTTTAGCTAGCGGGGGGGACAATGAGCAGTTCTTC CASSLASGGDNEQFF
TRBJ2-7 many TRBD2 TRBV18 15 TGTGCCAGCTCACCTAAGAGCGGGAAGACCTACGAGCAGTACTTC CASSPKSGKTYEQYF
TRBJ2-6 many . TRBV6-2/TRBV6-3 14 TGTGCCAGCAGTAATATCTCTGGGGCCAACGTCCTGACTTTC CASSNISGANVLTF
TRBJ2-5 many . TRBV20-1 12 TGCAGTGCTGGCCGGGAACAAGAGACCCAGTACTTC CSAGREQETQYF
TRBJ2-3 . . TRBV7-8 18 TGTGCCAGCAGCTTACGGCTAGCTGGATCCGGTTTAACAGATACACAGTATTTT CASSLRLAGSGLTDTQYF
TRBJ2-1 many . TRBV27 14 TGTGCCAGCAGTTTACTAGCAGGGTACAATGAGCAGTTCTTC CASSLLAGYNEQFF
TRBJ2-7 few . TRBV29-1 13 TGCAGCGTTGAGGCAGGGTTCTCCTACGAGCAGTACTTC CSVEAGFSYEQYF
TRBJ2-7 many TRBD2 TRBV4-2 15 TGTGCCAGCAGCGAGACTAGCGGGGAATTTTACGAGCAGTACTTC CASSETSGEFYEQYF
TRBJ2-1 . . TRBV20-1 14 TGCAGTGCTAGAGAGGGTCCCAACCCCAATGAGCAGTTCTTC CSAREGPNPNEQFF
TRBJ2-7 many TRBD1 TRBV9 15 TGTGCCAGCAGCAACCCAGGACAGGGATCCTACGAGCAGTACTTC CASSNPGQGSYEQYF
TRBJ2-5 many . TRBV20-1 12 TGCAGTGCTAGTGAGGGTGGAAAGACCCAGTACTTC CSASEGGKTQYF
TRBJ2-3 many . TRBV11-2 14 TGTGCCAGCAGTCTCAAGGCCCTTGGGGATACGCAGTATTTT CASSLKALGDTQYF
TRBJ2-1 few . TRBV6-4 15 TGTGCCAGCAGTGAATACTCTTCTAGCGCCAATGAGCAGTTCTTC CASSEYSSSANEQFF
TRBJ2-7 many . TRBV28 15 TGTGCCAGCAGTTGGCCTAGGGGTGGGACCTACGAGCAGTACTTC CASSWPRGGTYEQYF
TRBJ2-7 many . TRBV6-2/TRBV6-3 17 TGTGCCAGCACCACTATCCTCGGGCAGGGGATTACTAGTCAGCAGTACTTC CASTTILGQGITSQQYF
TRBJ2-7 many . TRBV7-9 12 TGTGCCAGCAGCTTAGACCCCTACGAGCAGTACTTC CASSLDPYEQYF
TRBJ1-2 many . TRBV29-1 14 TGCAGCGTCCCGGGACGGTCCAGGGTTCGTGGCTACACCTTC CSVPGRSRVRGYTF
TRBJ1-1 many . TRBV29-1 13 TGCAGCGTTGGTCCGGTTCGTGACACTGAAGCTTTCTTT CSVGPVRDTEAFF
TRBJ2-5 many . TRBV3-1 15 TGTGCCAGCAGCCAAGCCGGTCGGGGCCAAGAGACCCAGTACTTC CASSQAGRGQETQYF
TRBJ2-1 many . TRBV24-1 14 TGTGCCACCAGCGGGAGAGGGTCATACAATGAGCAGTTCTTC CATSGRGSYNEQFF
TRBJ2-3 many . TRBV5-1 14 TGCGCCAGCAGCCCCGGCAGGGGGAGGGATACGCAGTATTTT CASSPGRGRDTQYF
TRBJ2-1 many . TRBV29-1 11 TGCAGCGTTGGAGGTGAAAATGAGCAGTTCTTC CSVGGENEQFF
TRBJ1-1 many . TRBV6-5 15 TGTGCCAGCAGTTACTCACAGGGAGGGGACACTGAAGCTTTCTTT CASSYSQGGDTEAFF
TRBJ2-5 few TRBD1 TRBV27 13 TGTGCCAGCAGTATCACAGGGGTGGGGACCCAGTACTTC CASSITGVGTQYF
TRBJ1-1 many . TRBV18 14 TGTGCCAGCTCACCGCCGACAGGGAACACTGAAGCTTTCTTT CASSPPTGNTEAFF
TRBJ2-1 many . TRBV27 15 TGTGCCAGCAGTTTGGAGATTAGCTCCTACAATGAGCAGTTCTTC CASSLEISSYNEQFF
TRBJ2-5 . . TRBV6-5 13 TGTACCAGCAGTTACTTTGGGCAAGAGACCCAGTACTTC CTSSYFGQETQYF
TRBJ1-4 . TRBD1 TRBV30 14 TGTGCCTGGAGCCGGGACAGCCGTAATGAAAAACTGTTTTTT CAWSRDSRNEKLFF
TRBJ2-3 many TRBD2 TRBV7-2 16 TGTGCCAGCAGCTCCACTAGCGGATGGCGGGGTGATACGCAGTATTTT CASSSTSGWRGDTQYF
TRBJ2-3 many . TRBV7-2 15 TGTGCCAGCAGGAGAATTCGGGCAACCTCAGATACGCAGTATTTT CASRRIRATSDTQYF
TRBJ2-7 many TRBD2 TRBV10-3 11 TGTGCCATCAATGCGGGAGTCGAGCAGTACTTC CAINAGVEQYF
TRBJ2-1 many . TRBV24-1 12 TGTGCCACCAGTAAAGGGAACAATGAGCAGTTCTTC CATSKGNNEQFF
TRBJ1-4 many . TRBV12-3/TRBV12-4 12 TGTGCCAGTCGGAAGTCAAATGAAAAACTGTTTTTT CASRKSNEKLFF
TRBJ2-1 many . TRBV20-1 12 TGCAGTGCTAGAGGGGCTTCAAATGAGCAGTTCTTC CSARGASNEQFF
TRBJ2-7 many . TRBV6-2/TRBV6-3 15 TGTGCCAGCAGTTACTCATCTCGGGAGTTTGACGAGCAGTACTTC CASSYSSREFDEQYF
TRBJ1-1 many . TRBV7-9 13 TGTGCCAGCAGCTTATCGGGGGGGACTGAAGCTTTCTTT CASSLSGGTEAFF
TRBJ2-7 many TRBD2 TRBV20-1 14 TGCAGTGGGGAGATAGGACTAGGGTCCTACGAGCAGTACTTC CSGEIGLGSYEQYF
TRBJ2-1 many TRBD2 TRBV19 13 TGTGCCAGTAGTCCAGCGGGAGGATATGAGCAGTTCTTC CASSPAGGYEQFF
TRBJ2-1 many . TRBV29-1 13 TGCAGCGTTGTAGGCGGGTTGGGCAATGAGCAGTTCTTC CSVVGGLGNEQFF
TRBJ2-7 . . TRBV6-2/TRBV6-3 14 TGTGCCAGCAGTTATTACGGGGACTCCTACGAGCAGTACTTC CASSYYGDSYEQYF
TRBJ2-1 . . TRBV29-1 17 TGCAGCGTTGAAGAAGATAGCGGAGTATTCTCCTACAATGAGCAGTTCTTC CSVEEDSGVFSYNEQFF
TRBJ2-3 many . TRBV12-3/TRBV12-4 11 TGTGCCAGCAGTTACGGAGATACGCAGTATTTT CASSYGDTQYF